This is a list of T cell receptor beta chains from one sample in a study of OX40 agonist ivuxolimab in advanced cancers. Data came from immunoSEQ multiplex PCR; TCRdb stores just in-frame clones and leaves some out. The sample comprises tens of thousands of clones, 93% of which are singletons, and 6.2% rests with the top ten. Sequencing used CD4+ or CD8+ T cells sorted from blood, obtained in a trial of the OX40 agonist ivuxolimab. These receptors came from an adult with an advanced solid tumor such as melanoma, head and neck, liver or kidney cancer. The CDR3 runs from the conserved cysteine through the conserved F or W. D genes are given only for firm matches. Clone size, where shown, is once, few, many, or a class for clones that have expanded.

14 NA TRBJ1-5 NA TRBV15 TGTGCCACCAGCAGAGACAGGGGTAATCAGCCCCAGCATTTT CATSRDRGNQPQHF
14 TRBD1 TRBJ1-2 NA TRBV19 TGTGCCAGTAGTATTGGACAGGTTGGATATGGCTACACCTTC CASSIGQVGYGYTF
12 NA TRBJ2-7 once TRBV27 TGTGCCAGCGCCAGAGCTGGGCACGAGCAGTACTTC CASARAGHEQYF
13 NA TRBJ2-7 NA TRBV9 TGTGCCAGCAGCGTAGGGTTAGCCTACGAGCAGTACTTC CASSVGLAYEQYF
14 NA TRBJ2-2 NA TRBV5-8 TGTGCCAGCAGCTTGCGGGAGAGTACCGGGGAGCTGTTTTTT CASSLRESTGELFF
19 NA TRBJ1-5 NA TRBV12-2 TGTGCAAGTCGCTTAGCGGGGAGTGGCCCGGGACAGGGGGATCAGCCCCAGCATTTT CASRLAGSGPGQGDQPQHF
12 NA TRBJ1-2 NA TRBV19 TGTGCCAGTAGATCTGGGTCTGATGGCTACACCTTC CASRSGSDGYTF
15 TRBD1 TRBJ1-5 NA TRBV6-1 TGTGCCAGCAGTGAGTGGGACAGAAGCAATCAGCCCCAGCATTTT CASSEWDRSNQPQHF
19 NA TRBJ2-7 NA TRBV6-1 TGTGCCAGCAGTGAATTTCCCGCTGGAAGATGGGAACTACTAAGCGAGCAGTACTTC CASSEFPAGRWELLSEQYF
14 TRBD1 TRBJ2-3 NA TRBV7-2 TGTGCCAGCAGCCACAGGGGGCCCCCAGATACGCAGTATTTT CASSHRGPPDTQYF
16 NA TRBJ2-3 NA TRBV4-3 TGCGCCAGCAGCCTATACCTGCGTACCACCACAGATACGCAGTATTTT CASSLYLRTTTDTQYF
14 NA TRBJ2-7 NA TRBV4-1 TGCGCCAGCAGCCCCAGCGAGGAGTTCTTTGAGCAGTACTTC CASSPSEEFFEQYF
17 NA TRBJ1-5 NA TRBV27 TGTGCCAGCAGTTTAGTATCCCCCATGGGGGGCAATCAGCCCCAGCATTTT CASSLVSPMGGNQPQHF
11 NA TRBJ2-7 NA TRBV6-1 TGTGCCAGCAGTGGATACTACGAGCAGTACTTC CASSGYYEQYF
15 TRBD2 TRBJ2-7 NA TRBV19 TGTGCCAGTAGTTTCCGGGACTACCCTACCTACGAGCAGTACTTC CASSFRDYPTYEQYF
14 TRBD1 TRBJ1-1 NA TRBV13 TGTGCCAGCAGCCCTCAACTAGGGGGCGAGGATGCTTTCTTT CASSPQLGGEDAFF
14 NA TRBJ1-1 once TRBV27 TGTGCCAGCAGTTATCGCGGAATGGGCACTGAAGCTTTCTTT CASSYRGMGTEAFF
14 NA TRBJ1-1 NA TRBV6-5 TGTGCCAGCAGTACCTCCGTTGGGAACACTGAAGCTTTCTTT CASSTSVGNTEAFF
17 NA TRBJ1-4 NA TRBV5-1 TGCGCCAGCAGCTTGGACTATCGACAGGCGAGTAATGAAAAACTGTTTTTT CASSLDYRQASNEKLFF
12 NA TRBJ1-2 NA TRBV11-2 TGTGCCAGCACCTCCGGGACGGGGGGCTACACCTTC CASTSGTGGYTF
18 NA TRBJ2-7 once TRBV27 TGTGCCAGCAGTTTATCGAGAAATCAAGGTAATCCGACCTACGAGCAGTACTTC CASSLSRNQGNPTYEQYF
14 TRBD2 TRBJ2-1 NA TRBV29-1 TGCAGCGTCCCTAGCGGGATAAGACCCAATGAGCAGTTCTTC CSVPSGIRPNEQFF
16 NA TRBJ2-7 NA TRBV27 TGTGCCAGCAGTTTCCGGGGTCTCGGCTTTACACACGAGCAGTACTTC CASSFRGLGFTHEQYF
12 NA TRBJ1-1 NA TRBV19 TGTGCCAGTAGAAGAGTAGACACTGAAGCTTTCTTT CASRRVDTEAFF
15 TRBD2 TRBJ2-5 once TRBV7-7 TGTGCTAGCAGCTCTCTAGCGGGGGGCCTAGAGACCCAGTACTTC CASSSLAGGLETQYF
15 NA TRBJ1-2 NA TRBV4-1 TGCGCCAGCAGCCACGCCGTCGGGGAGAACTATGGCTACACCTTC CASSHAVGENYGYTF
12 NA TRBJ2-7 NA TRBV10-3 TGTGCCATCAGTGAGTCGGGGTACGAGCAGTACTTC CAISESGYEQYF
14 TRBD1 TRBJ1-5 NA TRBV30 TGTGCCTGGAAAACGGACAGGGGGAATCAGCCCCAGCATTTT CAWKTDRGNQPQHF
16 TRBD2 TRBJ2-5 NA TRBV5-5 TGTGCCAGCAGCTTGGACCCCCTAGCGGGAGGGGAGACCCAGTACTTC CASSLDPLAGGETQYF
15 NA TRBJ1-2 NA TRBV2 TGTGCCAGCAGTGAAGGCCTATCCGGAGTCCATGGCTACACCTTC CASSEGLSGVHGYTF
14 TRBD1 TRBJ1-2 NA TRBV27 TGTGCCAGCAGTTTAAATCAGGGGGTCGATGGCTACACCTTC CASSLNQGVDGYTF
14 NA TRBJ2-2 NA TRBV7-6 TGTGCCAGCAGCTTAGACGAGGGGCCCGGGGAGCTGTTTTTT CASSLDEGPGELFF
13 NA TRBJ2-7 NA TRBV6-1 TGTGCCAGCAGTGACAGGCTTTCCTACGAGCAGTACTTC CASSDRLSYEQYF
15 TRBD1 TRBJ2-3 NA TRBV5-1 TGCGCCAGCAGCTTGGCCGGACAGGGGTTAGATACGCAGTATTTT CASSLAGQGLDTQYF
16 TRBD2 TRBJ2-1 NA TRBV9 TGTGCCAGCAGCCCCCTGAGCGGGAGGACCTACAATGAGCAGTTCTTC CASSPLSGRTYNEQFF
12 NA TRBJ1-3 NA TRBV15 TGTGCCACCAAGGGACCTGGAAACACCATATATTTT CATKGPGNTIYF
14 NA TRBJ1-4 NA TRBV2 TGTGCCAGCAAAAACGGGGCAACTAATGAAAAACTGTTTTTT CASKNGATNEKLFF
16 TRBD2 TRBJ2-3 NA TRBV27 TGTGCCAGCAGTTTCAATTTAGCGGGAGGAATGTATACGCAGTATTTT CASSFNLAGGMYTQYF
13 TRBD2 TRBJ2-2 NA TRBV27 TGTGCCAGCTGTACCAGAGGGACGCGGGAGCTGCTTTTT CASCTRGTRELLF
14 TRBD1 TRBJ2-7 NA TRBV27 TGTGCCAGCAGCCTCCGGGACAGGGGATACGAGCAGTACTTC CASSLRDRGYEQYF
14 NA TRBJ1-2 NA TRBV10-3 TGTGCCATCAGTGAGGTCTCTGGAGACTATGGCTACACCTTC CAISEVSGDYGYTF
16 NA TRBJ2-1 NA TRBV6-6 TGTGCCAGCAGTCCCCTGGAGGGGAGCTCCTACAATGAGCAGTTCTTC CASSPLEGSSYNEQFF
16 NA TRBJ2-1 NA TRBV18 TGTGCCAGCTCACCAGGGCAGGGAAGAGCCTACAATGAGCAGTTCTTC CASSPGQGRAYNEQFF
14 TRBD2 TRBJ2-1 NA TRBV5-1 TGCGCCAGCAGCAGCGGGACTAGTTACAATGAGCAGTTCTTC CASSSGTSYNEQFF
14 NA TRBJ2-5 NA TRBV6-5 TGTGCCAGCAGCCCCGAGGGGAGTGGGGAGACCCAGTACTTC CASSPEGSGETQYF
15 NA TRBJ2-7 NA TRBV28 TGTGCCAGCAGTCCAATGGGCGGGGGCCAAGGCGAGCAGTACTTC CASSPMGGGQGEQYF
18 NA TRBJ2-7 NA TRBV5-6 TGTGCCAGCAGCTGCTTGGATGGGAAGGTGAAGGACTCCTACGAGCAGTACTTC CASSCLDGKVKDSYEQYF
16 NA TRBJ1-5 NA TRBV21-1 TGTGCCAGCAGCGACCGGGGACAGGGAGTAAATCAGCCCCAGCATTTT CASSDRGQGVNQPQHF
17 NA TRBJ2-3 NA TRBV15 TGTGCCACCAGCCGATCTTACAGCTACGGAGCCACAGATACGCAGTATTTT CATSRSYSYGATDTQYF
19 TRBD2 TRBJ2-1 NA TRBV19 TGTGCCAGTAGTATAGGAGGACGGGCCCCGGGAGGGCCCTACAATGAGCAGTTCTTC CASSIGGRAPGGPYNEQFF
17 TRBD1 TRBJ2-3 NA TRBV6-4 TGTGCCAGCAGTGACTCGGTCTGGACAGGGAACACAGATACGCAGTATTTT CASSDSVWTGNTDTQYF
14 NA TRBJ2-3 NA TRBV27 TGTGCCAGCAGTTTACTAGGGACCACAGATACGCAGTATTTT CASSLLGTTDTQYF